The T cell receptor beta chain described here comes from a study of regulatory T cells in long-lasting Graves disease. The time point was: persistent/refractory GD, antithyroid drugs over 5 years with positive TRAb. PBMCs provided the RNA from which the TCR library was made. By American Thyroid Association guidelines, Graves' disease was diagnosed in the cohort. CDR3 regions were amplified by Arm-PCR using iRepertoire HTBI primers to build TCR beta libraries. Authors' methods: Across samples, roughly 58 TRBV and roughly 13 TRBJ segments were found. Using its own MiXCR run on the multiplex PCR reads, TCRdb lists one record per CDR3 protein. The V and J calls were not made by the authors but by TCRdb's processing. This table has a few hundred thousand distinct CDR3 sequences, around 24% appearing once. With respect to this clonotype: Its antigen is unknown.

The CDR3 extends over 18 amino acids. The trim removed 1 base at V and 0 bases at J, leaving 8 bases unmatched. The germline V gene has CDR1 PRHDT and CDR2 FYEKMQ (reference sequence). The study, taken as a whole, reports: Patients whose Graves' disease persisted exhibited lower TCR diversity than those newly diagnosed.

The input for sequencing was peripheral blood mononuclear cells (PBMCs), taken when the disease was refractory, from a patient treated with antithyroid drugs. The V call is TRBV13, the J call TRBJ2-3; TRBD2 aligns across 9 bases. This sequence was found in a female donor with Graves disease. CDR3: CASSLEASGDPSTDTQYF. The CDR3 DNA is TGTGCCAGCAGCTTAGAGGCTAGCGGGGATCCTAGCACAGATACGCAGTATTTT.